Listed below are T cell receptor beta chains from one sample, sequenced in a study of technical replicates of blood from a few donors. Generated by immunoSEQ multiplex PCR, the TCRdb table keeps only in-frame clones and is missing some. This repertoire shows roughly 100,000 clones, over 90% found once; its top ten account for approximately 0.2%. Sequenced material: T cells isolated from PBMCs. All receptors come from a human donor in good health. Each CDR3 is given with its conserved first and last residue. The order of the fields is clone size, V gene, D gene, J gene, CDR3 protein, CDR3 DNA. D genes are given only for firm matches. Size is omitted from some rows. Given values are once, few, many or a class for expanded clones.

clone size: -; V gene: TRBV5-1; D gene: TRBD1; J gene: TRBJ1-2; CDR3 protein: CASSLATGGEGLSYGYTF; CDR3 DNA: TGCGCCAGCAGCTTGGCGACAGGGGGCGAGGGTCTTTCCTATGGCTACACCTTC
clone size: -; V gene: TRBV6-5; D gene: TRBD2; J gene: TRBJ2-7; CDR3 protein: CASRDGGGGPNEQYF; CDR3 DNA: TGTGCCAGCAGGGATGGTGGCGGGGGGCCCAACGAGCAGTACTTC
clone size: -; V gene: TRBV7-6; D gene: TRBD1; J gene: TRBJ2-5; CDR3 protein: CASRETGTGGLAETQYF; CDR3 DNA: TGTGCCAGCAGAGAAACCGGGACAGGGGGCCTGGCAGAGACCCAGTACTTC
clone size: -; V gene: TRBV27; D gene: -; J gene: TRBJ2-1; CDR3 protein: CASSLSGAELNEQFF; CDR3 DNA: TGTGCCAGCAGTTTATCGGGGGCCGAACTCAATGAGCAGTTCTTC
clone size: -; V gene: TRBV11-3; D gene: -; J gene: TRBJ2-7; CDR3 protein: CASSWTYEQYF; CDR3 DNA: TGTGCCAGCAGCTGGACTTACGAGCAGTACTTC
clone size: -; V gene: TRBV2; D gene: TRBD1; J gene: TRBJ2-1; CDR3 protein: CASNDRDRAYNEQFF; CDR3 DNA: TGTGCCAGCAACGACCGGGACAGGGCCTACAATGAGCAGTTCTTC
clone size: -; V gene: TRBV28; D gene: TRBD1; J gene: TRBJ2-1; CDR3 protein: CAHNRDSYNEQFF; CDR3 DNA: TGTGCCCACAACCGGGACAGCTACAATGAGCAGTTCTTC
clone size: -; V gene: TRBV5-1; D gene: TRBD2; J gene: TRBJ2-7; CDR3 protein: CASSLGTSGRALTYEQYF; CDR3 DNA: TGCGCCAGCAGCTTGGGAACTAGCGGGAGGGCCTTAACCTACGAGCAGTACTTC
clone size: -; V gene: TRBV5-1; D gene: -; J gene: TRBJ2-2; CDR3 protein: CASSLASRLGNTGELFF; CDR3 DNA: TGCGCCAGCAGCTTGGCCAGCCGTCTAGGGAACACCGGGGAGCTGTTTTTT
clone size: once; V gene: TRBV5-1; D gene: -; J gene: TRBJ2-7; CDR3 protein: CASSLAPAYEQYF; CDR3 DNA: TGCGCCAGCAGCTTGGCCCCTGCCTACGAGCAGTACTTC
clone size: -; V gene: TRBV11-1; D gene: -; J gene: TRBJ2-2; CDR3 protein: CASSPRGGELFF; CDR3 DNA: TGTGCCAGCAGCCCCCGCGGCGGGGAGCTGTTTTTT
clone size: -; V gene: TRBV11-2; D gene: TRBD1; J gene: TRBJ1-3; CDR3 protein: CASSIQGVSGNTIYF; CDR3 DNA: TGTGCCAGCAGCATACAGGGGGTCTCTGGAAACACCATATATTTT
clone size: -; V gene: TRBV30; D gene: -; J gene: TRBJ1-3; CDR3 protein: CAYHNRNSGNTIYF; CDR3 DNA: TGTGCCTACCACAACAGGAACTCTGGAAACACCATATATTTT
clone size: -; V gene: TRBV5-5; D gene: TRBD1; J gene: TRBJ2-7; CDR3 protein: CASSFGGTGMIYEQYF; CDR3 DNA: TGTGCCAGCAGCTTTGGGGGGACAGGGATGATTTACGAGCAGTACTTC
clone size: -; V gene: TRBV9; D gene: -; J gene: TRBJ2-3; CDR3 protein: CASSVATYTDTQYF; CDR3 DNA: TGTGCCAGCAGCGTAGCTACGTACACAGATACGCAGTATTTT
clone size: -; V gene: TRBV5-8; D gene: TRBD1; J gene: TRBJ1-5; CDR3 protein: CASSRGTVYSNQPQHF; CDR3 DNA: TGTGCCAGCAGCCGAGGGACAGTGTATAGCAATCAGCCCCAGCATTTT
clone size: -; V gene: TRBV4-1; D gene: TRBD1; J gene: TRBJ1-1; CDR3 protein: CASSLRGQGDTEAFF; CDR3 DNA: TGCGCCAGCAGTCTCAGGGGGCAGGGGGACACTGAAGCTTTCTTT
clone size: -; V gene: TRBV15; D gene: TRBD1; J gene: TRBJ2-1; CDR3 protein: CATSIPPGTGDPYNEQFF; CDR3 DNA: TGTGCCACCAGCATTCCCCCCGGGACAGGGGATCCCTACAATGAGCAGTTCTTC
clone size: -; V gene: TRBV30; D gene: TRBD1; J gene: TRBJ2-7; CDR3 protein: CAWSAGRGTGGDEQYF; CDR3 DNA: TGTGCCTGGAGTGCCGGTCGAGGGACAGGGGGCGACGAGCAGTACTTC
clone size: once; V gene: TRBV4-1; D gene: -; J gene: TRBJ1-6; CDR3 protein: CASTPSLSSYNSPLHF; CDR3 DNA: TGCGCCAGCACCCCGTCATTGAGCTCCTATAATTCACCCCTCCACTTT
clone size: -; V gene: TRBV6-5; D gene: TRBD1; J gene: TRBJ1-2; CDR3 protein: CASSYSGQGPPGYTF; CDR3 DNA: TGTGCCAGCAGTTACTCTGGACAGGGGCCTCCTGGCTACACCTTC
clone size: -; V gene: TRBV10-1; D gene: -; J gene: TRBJ2-1; CDR3 protein: CASSGLTGPGPGQFF; CDR3 DNA: TGCGCCAGCAGTGGATTGACAGGACCCGGCCCAGGGCAGTTCTTC
clone size: -; V gene: TRBV27; D gene: -; J gene: TRBJ1-2; CDR3 protein: CATGPGTFTGGYTF; CDR3 DNA: TGTGCCACCGGGCCCGGGACATTCACTGGGGGCTACACCTTC
clone size: -; V gene: TRBV5-1; D gene: -; J gene: TRBJ1-4; CDR3 protein: CASSLVAGLGNEKLFF; CDR3 DNA: TGCGCCAGCAGCTTGGTAGCAGGGCTAGGGAATGAAAAACTGTTTTTT
clone size: -; V gene: TRBV19; D gene: -; J gene: TRBJ1-2; CDR3 protein: CASRRAPPGGYTF; CDR3 DNA: TGTGCCAGTAGGAGAGCCCCGCCGGGTGGCTACACCTTC
clone size: -; V gene: TRBV7-9; D gene: TRBD1; J gene: TRBJ2-2; CDR3 protein: CASSRFQGVGTGELFF; CDR3 DNA: TGTGCCAGCAGCCGCTTCCAGGGGGTGGGCACCGGGGAGCTGTTTTTT
clone size: -; V gene: TRBV19; D gene: -; J gene: TRBJ2-4; CDR3 protein: CASTPGRERHIQYF; CDR3 DNA: TGTGCCAGTACCCCAGGCAGGGAAAGACACATTCAGTACTTC
clone size: -; V gene: TRBV7-9; D gene: TRBD1; J gene: TRBJ2-7; CDR3 protein: CASSQDRVEQYF; CDR3 DNA: TGTGCCAGCAGCCAAGACAGGGTCGAGCAGTACTTC
clone size: -; V gene: TRBV6-1; D gene: TRBD1; J gene: TRBJ2-1; CDR3 protein: CASSGTGDSYNEQFF; CDR3 DNA: TGTGCCAGCAGTGGGACAGGGGATTCATACAATGAGCAGTTCTTC
clone size: -; V gene: TRBV28; D gene: -; J gene: TRBJ2-7; CDR3 protein: CATMLAHEQYF; CDR3 DNA: TGTGCCACCATGCTAGCCCACGAGCAGTACTTC
clone size: -; V gene: TRBV15; D gene: -; J gene: TRBJ2-1; CDR3 protein: CATSSGWYNEQFF; CDR3 DNA: TGTGCCACCAGTTCAGGTTGGTACAATGAGCAGTTCTTC
clone size: -; V gene: TRBV19; D gene: -; J gene: TRBJ1-3; CDR3 protein: CASSIGGYGNTIYF; CDR3 DNA: TGTGCCAGTAGTATTGGAGGATATGGAAACACCATATATTTT
clone size: -; V gene: TRBV7-7; D gene: TRBD1; J gene: TRBJ2-5; CDR3 protein: CASSLDRGQETQYF; CDR3 DNA: TGTGCTAGCAGCCTCGACAGGGGTCAAGAGACCCAGTACTTC
clone size: few; V gene: TRBV2; D gene: -; J gene: TRBJ1-1; CDR3 protein: CASSVSGNTEAFF; CDR3 DNA: TGTGCCAGCAGTGTTTCGGGGAACACTGAAGCTTTCTTT
clone size: -; V gene: TRBV4-1; D gene: TRBD1; J gene: TRBJ2-5; CDR3 protein: CASSQGGTGIGTQYF; CDR3 DNA: TGCGCCAGCAGCCAAGGCGGGACAGGGATCGGGACCCAGTACTTC
clone size: -; V gene: TRBV15; D gene: -; J gene: TRBJ2-5; CDR3 protein: CATSRDPSRQETQYF; CDR3 DNA: TGTGCCACCAGCAGAGATCCTAGCAGACAAGAGACCCAGTACTTC
clone size: -; V gene: TRBV28; D gene: TRBD2; J gene: TRBJ2-3; CDR3 protein: CASQDATGTIQGTQYF; CDR3 DNA: TGTGCCAGCCAAGACGCAACCGGGACTATCCAGGGTACGCAGTATTTT
clone size: -; V gene: TRBV5-4; D gene: TRBD1; J gene: TRBJ2-2; CDR3 protein: CASSSGQAGELFF; CDR3 DNA: TGTGCCAGCAGCTCTGGACAGGCCGGGGAGCTGTTTTTT
clone size: once; V gene: TRBV19; D gene: -; J gene: TRBJ1-1; CDR3 protein: CASRMVWGPRPFSAFF; CDR3 DNA: TGTGCCAGTAGGATGGTTTGGGGGCCCCGGCCGTTCAGTGCTTTCTTT
clone size: once; V gene: TRBV11-3; D gene: TRBD1; J gene: TRBJ2-7; CDR3 protein: CASRSGGSGEQYF; CDR3 DNA: TGTGCCAGCAGGTCAGGGGGCTCGGGCGAGCAGTACTTC
clone size: -; V gene: TRBV19; D gene: TRBD2; J gene: TRBJ2-3; CDR3 protein: CASSILSSGGPTDTQYF; CDR3 DNA: TGTGCCAGTAGTATCCTATCTAGCGGGGGTCCGACAGATACGCAGTATTTT
clone size: once; V gene: TRBV7-6; D gene: -; J gene: TRBJ2-7; CDR3 protein: CASSLAITGVRGEQYF; CDR3 DNA: TGTGCCAGCAGCTTAGCGATAACTGGTGTGCGGGGCGAGCAGTACTTC